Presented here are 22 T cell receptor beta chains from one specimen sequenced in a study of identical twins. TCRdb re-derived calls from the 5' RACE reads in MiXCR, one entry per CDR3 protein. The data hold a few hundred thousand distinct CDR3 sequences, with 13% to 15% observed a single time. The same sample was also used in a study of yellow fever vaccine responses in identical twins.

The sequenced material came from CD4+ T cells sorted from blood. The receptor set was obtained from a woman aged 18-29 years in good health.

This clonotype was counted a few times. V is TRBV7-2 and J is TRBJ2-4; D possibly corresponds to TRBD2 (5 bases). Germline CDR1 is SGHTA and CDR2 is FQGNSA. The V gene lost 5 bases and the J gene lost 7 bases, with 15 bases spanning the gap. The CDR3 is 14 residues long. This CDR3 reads CASSQDWGGNIQYF. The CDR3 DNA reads TGTGCCAGCAGCCAGGACTGGGGTGGGAACATTCAGTACTTC.

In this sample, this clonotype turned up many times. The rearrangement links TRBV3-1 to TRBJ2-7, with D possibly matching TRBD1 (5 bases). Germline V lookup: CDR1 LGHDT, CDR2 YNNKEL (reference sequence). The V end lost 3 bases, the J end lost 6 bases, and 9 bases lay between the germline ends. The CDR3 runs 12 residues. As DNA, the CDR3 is TGTGCCAGCAGCCAGGGCCAGGGCGAGCAGTACTTC. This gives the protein CASSQGQGEQYF.

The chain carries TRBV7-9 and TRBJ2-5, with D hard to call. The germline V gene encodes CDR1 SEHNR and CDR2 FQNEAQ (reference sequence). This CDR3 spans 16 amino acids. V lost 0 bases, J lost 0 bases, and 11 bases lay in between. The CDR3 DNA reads TGTGCCAGCAGCTTAGCGTCGGAGACGTACCAAGAGACCCAGTACTTC. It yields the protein CASSLASETYQETQYF.

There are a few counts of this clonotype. The CDR3 DNA reads TGTGCCAGCAGACTTTTCTGGGATACGCAGTATTTT. This encodes CASRLFWDTQYF. This chain uses TRBV7-2 with TRBJ2-3, with D hard to call. The germline V gene has CDR1 SGHTA and CDR2 FQGNSA. The germline V and J ends were trimmed by 6 bases and 6 bases, with 10 bases remaining between them. This CDR3 is built from 12 residues.

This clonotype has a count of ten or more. The CDR3 region is CASSYAGGNQPQHF. The CDR3 DNA sequence: TGTGCCAGCAGTTACGCAGGGGGCAATCAGCCCCAGCATTTT. The chain carries TRBV6-5 and TRBJ1-5; tentatively, D is TRBD1 (6 bases). Germline-derived CDR1 and CDR2 are MNHEY and SVGAGI. The CDR3 consists of 14 residues. Trimming took 2 bases from V and 2 from J, leaving 7 bases between them.

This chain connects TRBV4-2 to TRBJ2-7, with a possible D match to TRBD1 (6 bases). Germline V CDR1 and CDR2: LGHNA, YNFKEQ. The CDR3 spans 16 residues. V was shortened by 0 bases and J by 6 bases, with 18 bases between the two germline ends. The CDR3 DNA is TGTGCCAGCAGCCAAGAGGGGACCCGGGACACTGCCGAGCAGTACTTC. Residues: CASSQEGTRDTAEQYF.

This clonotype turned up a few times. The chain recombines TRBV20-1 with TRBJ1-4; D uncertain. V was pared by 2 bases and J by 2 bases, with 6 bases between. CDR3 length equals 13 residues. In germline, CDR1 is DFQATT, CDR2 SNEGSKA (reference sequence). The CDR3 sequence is CSARRDTNEKLFF. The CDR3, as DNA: TGCAGTGCTAGACGAGACACTAATGAAAAACTGTTTTTT.

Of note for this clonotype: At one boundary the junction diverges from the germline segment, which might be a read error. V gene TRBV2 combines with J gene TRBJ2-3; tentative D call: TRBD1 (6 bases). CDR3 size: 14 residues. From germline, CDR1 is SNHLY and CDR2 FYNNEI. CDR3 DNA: TGTACCAGCAGTGAGGACAGTAGCACAGATACGCAGTATTTT. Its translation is CTSSEDSSTDTQYF.

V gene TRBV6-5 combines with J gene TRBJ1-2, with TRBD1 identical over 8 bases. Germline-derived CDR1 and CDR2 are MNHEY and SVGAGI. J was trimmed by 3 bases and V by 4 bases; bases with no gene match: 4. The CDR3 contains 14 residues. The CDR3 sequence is CASSSLDRDYGYTF. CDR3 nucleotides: TGTGCCAGCAGTTCACTGGACAGGGACTATGGCTACACCTTC.

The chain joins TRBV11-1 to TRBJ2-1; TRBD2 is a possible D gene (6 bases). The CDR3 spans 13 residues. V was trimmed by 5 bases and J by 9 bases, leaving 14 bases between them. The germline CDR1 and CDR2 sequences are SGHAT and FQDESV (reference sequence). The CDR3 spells CASSPRLGGEQFF. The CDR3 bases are TGTGCCAGCAGCCCCAGACTAGGTGGTGAGCAGTTCTTC.

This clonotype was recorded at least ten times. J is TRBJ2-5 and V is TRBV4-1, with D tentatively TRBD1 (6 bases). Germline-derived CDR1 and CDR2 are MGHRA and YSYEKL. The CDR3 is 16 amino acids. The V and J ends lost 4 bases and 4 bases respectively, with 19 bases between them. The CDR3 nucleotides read TGCGCCAGCAGCCCCTTAGGGGCAGGGGACGGAGAGACCCAGTACTTC. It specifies CASSPLGAGDGETQYF.

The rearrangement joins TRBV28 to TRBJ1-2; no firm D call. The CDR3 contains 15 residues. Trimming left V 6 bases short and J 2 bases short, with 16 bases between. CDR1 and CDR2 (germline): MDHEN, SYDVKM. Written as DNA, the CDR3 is TGTGCCAGCAGCGTGGGAGGGCTTGGAAACTATGGCTACACCTTC. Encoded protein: CASSVGGLGNYGYTF.

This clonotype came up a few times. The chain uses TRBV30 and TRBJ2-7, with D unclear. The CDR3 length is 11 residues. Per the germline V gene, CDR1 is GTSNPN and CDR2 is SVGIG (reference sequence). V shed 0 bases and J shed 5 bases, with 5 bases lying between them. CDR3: CAWSVAHEQYF. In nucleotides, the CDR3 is TGTGCCTGGAGTGTAGCGCACGAGCAGTACTTC.

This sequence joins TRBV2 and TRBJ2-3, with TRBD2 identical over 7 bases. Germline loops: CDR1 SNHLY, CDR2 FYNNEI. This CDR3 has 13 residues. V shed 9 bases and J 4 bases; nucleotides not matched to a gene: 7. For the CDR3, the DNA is TGTGCCAGTCGGAGACTAGCCGCAGATACGCAGTATTTT. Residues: CASRRLAADTQYF.

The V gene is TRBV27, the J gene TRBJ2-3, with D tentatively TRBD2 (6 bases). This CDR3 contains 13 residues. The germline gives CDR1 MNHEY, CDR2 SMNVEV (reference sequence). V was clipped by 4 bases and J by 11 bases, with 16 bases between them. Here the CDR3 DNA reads TGTGCCAGCAGTTCTGAAACGGGAGTGCGGCAGTATTTT. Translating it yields CASSSETGVRQYF.

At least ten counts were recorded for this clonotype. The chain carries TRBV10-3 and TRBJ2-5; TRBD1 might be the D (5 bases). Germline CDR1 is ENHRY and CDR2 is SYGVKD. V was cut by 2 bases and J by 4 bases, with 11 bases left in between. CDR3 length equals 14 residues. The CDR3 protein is CAISELGRGETQYF. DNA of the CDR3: TGTGCCATCAGTGAGCTGGGAAGGGGAGAGACCCAGTACTTC.

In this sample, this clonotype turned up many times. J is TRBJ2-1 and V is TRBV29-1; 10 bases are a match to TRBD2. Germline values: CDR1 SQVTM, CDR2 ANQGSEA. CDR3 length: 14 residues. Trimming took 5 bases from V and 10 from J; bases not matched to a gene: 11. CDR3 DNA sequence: TGCAGCGTTTGGTTAACTAGCGGGGTTGGAGAGCAGTTCTTC. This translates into CSVWLTSGVGEQFF.

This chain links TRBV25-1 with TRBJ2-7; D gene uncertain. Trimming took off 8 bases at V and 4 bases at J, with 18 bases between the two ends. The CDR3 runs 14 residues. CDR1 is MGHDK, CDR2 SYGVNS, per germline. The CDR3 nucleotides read TGTGCCAGCTCTCGAGCCCCCGGCCTTTACGAGCAGTACTTC. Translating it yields CASSRAPGLYEQYF.

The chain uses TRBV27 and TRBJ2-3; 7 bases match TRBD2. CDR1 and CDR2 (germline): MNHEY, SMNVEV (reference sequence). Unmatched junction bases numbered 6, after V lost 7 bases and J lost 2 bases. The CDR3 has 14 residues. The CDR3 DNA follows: TGTGCCAGCAACCGACGGGAGGTCACAGATACGCAGTATTTT. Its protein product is CASNRREVTDTQYF.

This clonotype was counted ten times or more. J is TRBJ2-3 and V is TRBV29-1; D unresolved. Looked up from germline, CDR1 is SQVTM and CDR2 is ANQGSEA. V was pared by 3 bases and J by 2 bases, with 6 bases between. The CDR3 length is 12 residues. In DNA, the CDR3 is TGCAGCGTTGATGAGGACACAGATACGCAGTATTTT. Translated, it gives CSVDEDTDTQYF.

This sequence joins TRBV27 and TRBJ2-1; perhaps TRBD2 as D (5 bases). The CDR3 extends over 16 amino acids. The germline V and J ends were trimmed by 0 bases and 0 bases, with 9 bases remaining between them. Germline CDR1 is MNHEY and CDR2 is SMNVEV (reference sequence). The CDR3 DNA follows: TGTGCCAGCAGTTTATCGAGGGTGAGCTCCTACAATGAGCAGTTCTTC. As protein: CASSLSRVSSYNEQFF.

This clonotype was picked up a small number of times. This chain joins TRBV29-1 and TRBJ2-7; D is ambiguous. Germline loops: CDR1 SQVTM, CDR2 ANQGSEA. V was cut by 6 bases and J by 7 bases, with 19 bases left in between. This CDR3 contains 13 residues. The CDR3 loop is CSVARTVLGEQYF. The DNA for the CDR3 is TGCAGCGTCGCAAGGACGGTTCTGGGGGAGCAGTACTTC.